These T cell receptor beta chains were read from a single sample in a study of neurological immune-mediated disorders. TCRdb called the 5' RACE reads again in MiXCR, with one record for every CDR3 protein. The profile covers 30,000 or so distinct CDR3 sequences, with roughly 14% appearing a single time and 5% to 6.5% taken by the ten largest. The sample consisted of CD4+ T cells from blood. The receptors here all came from a female donor with HTLV-1-associated myelopathy (HAM/TSP). The CDR3 runs from the conserved cysteine through the conserved F or W. Only part of the rows carry a size: once, few, many, or a class if the clone is expanded.

abundance | j_gene | v_gene | CDR3aa
many | TRBJ2-7 | TRBV6-1 | CASSEQYGAYEQYF
many | TRBJ2-7 | TRBV2 | CASRAGQYDEQYF
many | TRBJ2-2 | TRBV5-5 | CASSLVDRDTGELFF
many | TRBJ2-3 | TRBV20-1 | CSARGGGLDTQYF
many | TRBJ2-3 | TRBV9 | CASSVTRIPDTQYF
many | TRBJ2-3 | TRBV20-1 | CSARKQGQGKDTQYF
. | TRBJ1-1 | TRBV7-2 | CASSGDSGGTEAFF
many | TRBJ2-1 | TRBV7-6 | CASSLVAGNNEQFF
. | TRBJ2-5 | TRBV29-1 | CSVASPKETQYF
many | TRBJ2-5 | TRBV5-1 | CASSSLGQGGETQYF
many | TRBJ2-7 | TRBV29-1 | CSVERGSGIYEQYF
. | TRBJ1-2 | TRBV7-9 | CANSLAGRDVDGYTF
many | TRBJ2-3 | TRBV7-9 | CASSLFDSGDTQYF
. | TRBJ2-3 | TRBV4-1 | CASSRAFWRGSHTDTQYF
many | TRBJ2-1 | TRBV11-3 | CASSSGWAYNEQFF
many | TRBJ1-4 | TRBV4-2 | CASSQDPLGSEKLFF
many | TRBJ2-7 | TRBV7-2 | CASSLGGTRSYEQYF
many | TRBJ2-2 | TRBV12-3/TRBV12-4 | CASSLTSGSGTGELFF
many | TRBJ1-1 | TRBV4-3 | CASSHRSYTEAFF
many | TRBJ2-2 | TRBV5-1 | CASSFDRVGAGELFF
many | TRBJ2-7 | TRBV20-1 | CSARVAGHTYEQYF
many | TRBJ2-7 | TRBV28 | CASSSRRAAYEQYF
many | TRBJ2-5 | TRBV23-1 | CASSLYGWGQYF
many | TRBJ1-1 | TRBV20-1 | CSATLGGANTEAFF
many | TRBJ2-7 | TRBV5-1 | CASSLNSLSSYEQYF
many | TRBJ1-4 | TRBV20-1 | CSARALRHLGEKLFF
many | TRBJ1-1 | TRBV7-8 | CASSSRLSGTEAFF
many | TRBJ2-3 | TRBV5-6 | CASSLQGSGGGGASDTQYF
many | TRBJ1-3 | TRBV12-3/TRBV12-4 | CASSRPWTGHSGNTIYF
many | TRBJ2-5 | TRBV20-1 | CSADRDRGQETQYF
few | TRBJ2-6 | TRBV10-1 | CASRDQGATGANVLTF
many | TRBJ1-1 | TRBV7-9 | CASSLATGEATEAFF
many | TRBJ1-1 | TRBV18 | CASSPTGARNTEAFF
many | TRBJ2-1 | TRBV7-2 | CASSLVTHEQFF
many | TRBJ1-1 | TRBV20-1 | CSAGGGQSKGEAFF
many | TRBJ2-3 | TRBV11-2 | CASSADRATDTQYF
many | TRBJ2-2 | TRBV5-1 | CASSPNTGELFF
once | TRBJ2-4 | TRBV5-5 | CASSFYICSARASALAKNIQYF
many | TRBJ2-5 | TRBV5-1 | CASSFGRGYQETQYF
many | TRBJ2-5 | TRBV30 | CAWSRDRQETQYF
many | TRBJ1-2 | TRBV5-1 | CASKRSENYGYTF
. | TRBJ2-1 | TRBV4-1 | CASSQAGAGYNEQFF
many | TRBJ2-7 | TRBV3-1 | CASSHGRDEQYF
many | TRBJ2-5 | TRBV5-6 | CASSLISSGSGETQYF
many | TRBJ2-2 | TRBV5-6 | CASSLVGRGVPAGELFF
many | TRBJ1-1 | TRBV2 | CASSWTGGKAFF
. | TRBJ2-3 | TRBV20-1 | CSAMTGFAPSRTDTQYF
many | TRBJ2-3 | TRBV7-6 | CASSLVGGSTDTQYF
. | TRBJ2-1 | TRBV4-3 | CASSQAGLAGGPRNEQFF
medium-sized | TRBJ2-2 | TRBV5-1 | CASSRGTGELFF
many | TRBJ1-1 | TRBV27 | CASSRRQGTEAFF
. | TRBJ2-7 | TRBV5-1 | CASSGDSSFYEQYF
. | TRBJ2-1 | TRBV30 | CAWSPTGSDTQFF
many | TRBJ2-1 | TRBV20-1 | CSANRGSNEQFF
many | TRBJ2-2 | TRBV7-3 | CASSGSPNTGELFF